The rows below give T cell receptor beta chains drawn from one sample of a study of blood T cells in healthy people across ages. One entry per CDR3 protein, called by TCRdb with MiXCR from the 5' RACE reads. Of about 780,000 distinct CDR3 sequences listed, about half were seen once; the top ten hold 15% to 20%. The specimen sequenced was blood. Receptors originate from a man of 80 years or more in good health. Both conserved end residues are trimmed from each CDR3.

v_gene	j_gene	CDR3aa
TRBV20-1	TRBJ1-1	SARVFQGEAF
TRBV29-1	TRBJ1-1	SVDPGQGFSEAF
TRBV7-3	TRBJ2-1	ASSSDRDGEQF
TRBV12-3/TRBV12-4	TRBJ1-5	ASSQNQGIQPQH
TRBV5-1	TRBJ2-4	ASSPTGNQNIQY
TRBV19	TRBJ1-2	ASSIRAGDYGYT
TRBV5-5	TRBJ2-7	ASSLAPGRDEQY
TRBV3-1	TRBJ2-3	ARSRVRTALTDTQY
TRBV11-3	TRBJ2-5	ASSTDQEQTQY
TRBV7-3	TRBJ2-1	ASSFLAGAYEQF
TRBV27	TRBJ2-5	ASSLSNLAGGPETQY
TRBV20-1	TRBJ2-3	SAVRDAYTDTQY
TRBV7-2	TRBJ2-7	ASSSTRLAGDEQY
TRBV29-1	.	SVEARLRQETQY
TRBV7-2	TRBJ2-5	ASSHGRSSQY
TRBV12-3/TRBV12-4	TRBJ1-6	ASSLRGHNSPLH
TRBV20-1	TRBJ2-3	SARAVAGFSTDTQY
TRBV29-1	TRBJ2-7	SVTGGGHEQY